Below are 29 T cell receptor beta chains sequenced from a single sample in a study of memory CD4+ T cells and cytomegalovirus serostatus. Single viable CD3+CD4+CD8-CD45RO+ cells were sorted as the memory CD4+ T cells. TCRdb's copy holds only in-frame clones and misses some; the assay was immunoSEQ multiplex PCR. The table includes over 75,000 clones, 80% detected once. The specimen sequenced was memory CD4+ T cells from blood. Receptor source: an adult in good health and CMV-seropositive.

V is TRBV28 and J is TRBJ1-1; D call uncertain. The CDR3 totals 18 residues. The germline V gene encodes CDR1 MDHEN and CDR2 SYDVKM. The V and J ends lost 1 base and 4 bases respectively, with 22 bases between them. CDR3 region: CASSLYSGLRWAGTEAFF. Here the CDR3 DNA reads TGTGCCAGCAGTTTATACTCCGGGTTGAGATGGGCGGGCACTGAAGCTTTCTTT.

The chain joins TRBV29-1 to TRBJ1-2, with 9 bases fitting TRBD1. Looked up from germline, CDR1 is SQVTM and CDR2 is ANQGSEA. The CDR3 is 13 amino acids. Losses at the gene ends were 4 bases for V and 7 bases for J; bases not matched to a gene: 7. The DNA for the CDR3 is TGCAGCGTTGCTCGGACAGGGGATTCTGGCTACACCTTC. Amino acid sequence: CSVARTGDSGYTF.

The rearrangement links TRBV15 to TRBJ1-2; 8 nucleotides align to TRBD1. This CDR3 is 15 amino acids long. Trimming cost V 0 bases and J 6 bases; bases outside gene matches: 6. CDR1 and CDR2 (germline): LNHNV, YYDKDF (reference sequence). Here the CDR3 DNA reads TGTGCCACCAGCAGAGATCATCGGACAGGGAATGGCTACACCTTC. Protein sequence: CATSRDHRTGNGYTF.

The chain employs TRBV18 and TRBJ1-2; a weak D match, TRBD1 (5 bases). Germline CDR1 KGHSH, CDR2 LQKENI. This CDR3 comprises 14 residues. The ends were cut back, 1 base at V and 7 bases at J, with 13 bases in the middle. In DNA form, the CDR3 reads TGTGCCAGCTCACCACTCCGGGACGATGGTGGCTACACCTTC. Translation: CASSPLRDDGGYTF. Variable domain in full (rest from reference TRBV18 and TRBJ1-2): NAGVMQNPRHLVRRRGQEARLRCSPMKGHSHVYWYRQLPEEGLKFMVYLQKENIIDESGMPKERFSAEFPKEGPSILRIQQVVRGDSAAYFCASSPLRDDGGYTFGSGTRLTVV.

V usage is TRBV18 and J usage is TRBJ1-3, with TRBD1 identical over 9 bases. V was pared by 2 bases and J by 4 bases, with 6 bases of the junction left unmatched. This CDR3 comprises 16 residues. Germline loops: CDR1 KGHSH, CDR2 LQKENI. The CDR3 DNA is TGTGCCAGCTCACCAGTGGGACAGGGAGTCGGAAACACCATATATTTT. Its translation is CASSPVGQGVGNTIYF.

This chain uses TRBV5-8 with TRBJ2-2, with unresolved D. The CDR3 spans 14 residues. Trimming removed 4 bases from V and 4 bases from J, with 11 bases in between. The germline V gene has CDR1 SGHTS and CDR2 YDEGEE. CDR3 protein: CASSTRSGTGELFF. The CDR3 region has the DNA TGTGCCAGCAGCACCCGTTCAGGCACCGGGGAGCTGTTTTTT.

This clone has just a few counts. The rearrangement joins TRBV20-1 to TRBJ2-5; D not certain. The CDR3 spans 10 residues. V was trimmed by 3 bases and J by 5 bases, leaving 4 bases between them. The germline CDR1 and CDR2 sequences are DFQATT and SNEGSKA (reference sequence). The CDR3, as DNA: TGCAGTGCTAGGGTCGAGACCCAGTACTTC. Its translation is CSARVETQYF.

CDR3 DNA sequence: TGTGCCAGCAGACAAGTGTGGGGATCCGGGGAGCTGTTTTTT. Translated: CASRQVWGSGELFF. The V gene is TRBV27, the J gene TRBJ2-2; D is unresolved. V lost 6 bases to trimming and J lost 6 bases, with 14 bases between them. Germline V lookup: CDR1 MNHEY, CDR2 SMNVEV (reference sequence). This CDR3 has 14 amino acids.

The genes are TRBV10-3 and TRBJ1-2; D gene uncertain. CDR3 length equals 13 residues. The ends were cut back, 4 bases at V and 6 bases at J, with 12 bases in the middle. Germline CDR1 ENHRY, CDR2 SYGVKD. For the CDR3, the DNA is TGTGCCATCAGTGGCTTTGTAGGGAATGGCTACACCTTC. It is translated as CAISGFVGNGYTF.

The chain recombines TRBV6-5 with TRBJ2-7; TRBD1 matches 10 bases. This CDR3 contains 15 residues. V lost 7 bases and J lost 0; bases outside the gene matches: 6. Germline loops: CDR1 MNHEY, CDR2 SVGAGI. The CDR3 sequence is CASKWGQGISYEQYF. For the CDR3, the DNA is TGTGCCAGCAAATGGGGACAGGGGATCTCCTACGAGCAGTACTTC.

The chain is built from TRBV6-1 and TRBJ2-7; a weak D match, TRBD1 (6 bases). V was cut by 6 bases and J by 2 bases, with 14 bases left in between. This CDR3 is 14 amino acids long. The germline V gene encodes CDR1 MNHNS and CDR2 SASEGT. CDR3 nucleotide sequence: TGTGCCAGCAGCCCCGGCAGGGGACCCTACGAGCAGTACTTC. It is translated as CASSPGRGPYEQYF.

The chain combines TRBV6-6 with TRBJ1-5, with unresolved D. V dropped 5 bases and J dropped 5 bases, with 7 bases sitting between them. The CDR3 extends over 12 amino acids. Germline V gene lookup returns CDR1 MNHNY and CDR2 SVGAGI (reference sequence). The CDR3 reads CASSRPDQPQHF. The CDR3 DNA sequence: TGTGCCAGCAGTCGCCCCGATCAGCCCCAGCATTTT.

The chain has TRBV18 and TRBJ2-7; the match to TRBD1 covers 8 bases. The ends lost 6 bases at V and 5 bases at J; junction bases unmatched: 6. The CDR3 loop spans 13 amino acids. The germline gives CDR1 KGHSH, CDR2 LQKENI. CDR3 sequence (DNA): TGTGCCAGCTCCCCGGGACAGGTCGACGAGCAGTACTTC. It codes for CASSPGQVDEQYF. The whole variable domain, filled in from reference TRBV18 and TRBJ2-7, reads NAGVMQNPRHLVRRRGQEARLRCSPMKGHSHVYWYRQLPEEGLKFMVYLQKENIIDESGMPKERFSAEFPKEGPSILRIQQVVRGDSAAYFCASSPGQVDEQYFGPGTRLTVT.

The chain is built from TRBV11-1 and TRBJ2-5, with 7 bases aligning to TRBD1. The CDR3 contains 14 residues. In germline, CDR1 is SGHAT, CDR2 FQDESV (reference sequence). V shed 4 bases, J shed 5 bases, and the junction held 7 bases outside the gene matches. This CDR3 is CASSSRGRWETQYF. CDR3 DNA: TGTGCCAGCAGCTCTAGGGGGCGGTGGGAGACCCAGTACTTC.

The chain carries TRBV28 and TRBJ2-5, with a weak D call TRBD1 (5 bases). Trimming cost V 6 bases and J 0 bases, with 8 bases left between them. Germline V lookup: CDR1 MDHEN, CDR2 SYDVKM. CDR3 length equals 13 residues. The CDR3 reads CASRSGNQETQYF. DNA for the CDR3: TGTGCCAGCAGGTCAGGGAACCAAGAGACCCAGTACTTC. Full variable domain (rest looked up from reference TRBV28 and TRBJ2-5): DVKVTQSSRYLVKRTGEKVFLECVQDMDHENMFWYRQDPGLGLRLIYFSYDVKMKEKGDIPEGYSVSREKKERFSLILESASTNQTSMYLCASRSGNQETQYFGPGTRLLVL.

The chain couples TRBV11-3 to TRBJ2-3, with a tentative D call TRBD1 (7 bases). The CDR3 is made up of 15 amino acids. Germline-derived CDR1 and CDR2 are SGHNT and YENEEA. V lost 4 bases and J lost 4, with 15 bases in between. CDR3 region: CASSSGQERADTQYF. The CDR3 bases are TGTGCCAGCAGCTCCGGACAGGAGCGGGCAGATACGCAGTATTTT.

This sequence joins TRBV6-1 and TRBJ2-5; 7 bases line up with TRBD2. After removal of 4 bases from V and 6 bases from J, the junction contained 14 bases not matched to a gene. The CDR3 totals 16 residues. Per germline, CDR1 MNHNS and CDR2 SASEGT. CDR3 sequence reads: CASSVNGGSGIQTQYF. The CDR3 DNA is TGTGCCAGCAGTGTGAACGGGGGGAGTGGAATCCAGACCCAGTACTTC.

The CDR3, as DNA: TGCGCCAGCAGCTCTCCGACAGGGTCCAATCAGCCCCAGCATTTT. It encodes CASSSPTGSNQPQHF. This chain joins TRBV5-1 and TRBJ1-5; 7 bases are shared with TRBD1. Trimming at V came to 3 bases and at J to 3 bases, leaving 6 bases not matched to a gene. Germline V gene sequence: CDR1 SGHRS, CDR2 YFSETQ. The CDR3 covers 15 residues.

This clone was counted a few times. The V call is TRBV19, the J call TRBJ1-2; D gene uncertain. Germline-derived CDR1 and CDR2 are LNHDA and SQIVND (reference sequence). There are 12 residues in the CDR3. V was cut by 3 bases and J by 6 bases, with 8 bases left in between. The CDR3 bases are TGTGCCAGTAGTATCCCGGAAAATGGCTACACCTTC. It is translated as CASSIPENGYTF.

CDR3 sequence (DNA): TGTGCCAGCATCGGGGTCGGGGACTACCATGGCTACACCTTC. It is translated as CASIGVGDYHGYTF. V gene TRBV28 combines with J gene TRBJ1-2; weak D call: TRBD1 (5 bases). The V end lost 7 bases, the J end lost 6 bases, and 18 bases lay between the germline ends. Germline values: CDR1 MDHEN, CDR2 SYDVKM. The CDR3 consists of 14 residues.

V usage is TRBV15 and J usage is TRBJ2-2; D uncertain. The CDR3 is 14 amino acids. Trimming took off 0 bases at V and 1 base at J, with 3 bases between the two ends. Germline loops: CDR1 LNHNV, CDR2 YYDKDF (reference sequence). The CDR3 is CATSRERNTGELFF. In nucleotides, the CDR3 is TGTGCCACCAGCAGAGAACGGAACACCGGGGAGCTGTTTTTT.

The chain joins TRBV5-1 to TRBJ2-5; D may correspond to TRBD1 or TRBD2 (6 bases each). The germline V gene encodes CDR1 SGHRS and CDR2 YFSETQ. The CDR3 runs to 14 residues. Trimming stripped 0 bases from V and 4 bases from J, with 10 bases between. The CDR3 is CASSLASGAETQYF. In nucleotides, the CDR3 is TGCGCCAGCAGCTTGGCCTCGGGGGCAGAGACCCAGTACTTC.

This rearrangement joins TRBV18 to TRBJ1-1; 8 bases align to TRBD1. Germline V gene sequence: CDR1 KGHSH, CDR2 LQKENI. The CDR3 sequence is 14 residues long. Unmatched junction bases numbered 2, after V lost 2 bases and J lost 3 bases. The CDR3 DNA sequence: TGTGCCAGCTCACCAGGGGGACAGGACACTGAAGCTTTCTTT. This codes for CASSPGGQDTEAFF.

The genes are TRBV15 and TRBJ2-3; 7 nucleotides align to TRBD2. The V and J ends lost 1 base and 12 bases, in that order; junction bases with no gene match: 7. The germline gives CDR1 LNHNV, CDR2 YYDKDF (reference sequence). The CDR3 spans 13 residues. CDR3 in amino acids: CATSRGSGMVQYF. The DNA of the CDR3 is TGTGCCACCAGCAGAGGAAGCGGGATGGTTCAGTATTTT.

The gene calls are TRBV29-1 and TRBJ2-5, with D possibly being TRBD1 or TRBD2 (5 bases each). The tail of the sequence fits TRBJ2-7 better, so the J call may be wrong. CDR1 and CDR2 from the germline V gene are SQVTM and ANQGSEA. The CDR3 covers 12 residues. CDR3 sequence (DNA): TGCAGCAATCGGGGCAGGGCCTACGAGCAGTACTTC. This sequence encodes CSNRGRAYEQYF.

The rearrangement joins TRBV28 to TRBJ1-4; D gene unclear. CDR1 is MDHEN and CDR2 is SYDVKM in the germline V gene. The CDR3 loop spans 15 amino acids. V lost 3 bases and J 4 bases, leaving 12 bases between the germline ends. CDR3 in amino acids: CASSFGLGGNEKLFF. CDR3 in DNA: TGTGCCAGCAGTTTTGGTTTAGGCGGTAATGAAAAACTGTTTTTT.

The chain couples TRBV7-2 to TRBJ1-5; the D gene is possibly TRBD1 (6 bases). This CDR3 region has 14 residues. From germline, CDR1 is SGHTA and CDR2 FQGNSA. V lost 5 bases and J lost 4, with 12 bases in between. The CDR3 DNA reads TGTGCCAGCAGCATCACAGGGATTAATCAGCCCCAGCATTTT. This translates into CASSITGINQPQHF.

Notes on this clone: The same CDR3 can be traced to other DNA sequences in this sample. This chain links TRBV4-1 with TRBJ1-3; no clear D. Trimming cost V 4 bases and J 0 bases, with 7 bases left between them. CDR1 MGHRA and CDR2 YSYEKL come from the germline V gene. The CDR3 consists of 14 residues. The CDR3 protein is CASSRGISGNTIYF. The DNA of the CDR3 is TGCGCCAGCAGCCGGGGAATCTCTGGAAACACCATATATTTT.

The chain employs TRBV7-2 and TRBJ1-2; no definite D call. The CDR3 extends over 12 amino acids. V lost 5 bases and J 3 bases, leaving 7 bases between the germline ends. Germline CDR1 SGHTA, CDR2 FQGNSA. This CDR3 reads CASSQEDYGYTF. CDR3 bases: TGTGCCAGCAGCCAAGAAGACTATGGCTACACCTTC. The variable domain in full, completed from reference TRBV7-2 and TRBJ1-2, reads GAGVSQSPSNKVTEKGKDVELRCDPISGHTALYWYRQSLGQGLEFLIYFQGNSAPDKSGLPSDRFSAERTGGSVSTLTIQRTQQEDSAVYLCASSQEDYGYTFGSGTRLTVV.